This TCR beta chain was profiled in a study of CD8+ T cells in alopecia areata. In each case, RNA was isolated and then reverse transcribed into cDNA as the sequencing template. Sequencing was performed with immunoSEQ multiplex PCR; in TCRdb, only in-frame clones are kept and a portion is missing. The repertoire holds 110,000 or so clones, with approximately 59% as singletons. Unmatched junction bases numbered 4, after V lost 4 bases and J lost 2 bases. The germline V gene has CDR1 MGHRA and CDR2 YSYEKL. CDR3 length: 15 amino acids. The V and J genes are TRBV4-1 and TRBJ2-5, with 10 bases aligning to TRBD1. The source material was CD8+ T cells sorted from blood. The receptor was isolated from a human donor in good health. As DNA, the CDR3 is TGCGCCAGCAGCCGCGGGACAGGGGATCAAGAGACCCAGTACTTC. It yields the protein CASSRGTGDQETQYF.